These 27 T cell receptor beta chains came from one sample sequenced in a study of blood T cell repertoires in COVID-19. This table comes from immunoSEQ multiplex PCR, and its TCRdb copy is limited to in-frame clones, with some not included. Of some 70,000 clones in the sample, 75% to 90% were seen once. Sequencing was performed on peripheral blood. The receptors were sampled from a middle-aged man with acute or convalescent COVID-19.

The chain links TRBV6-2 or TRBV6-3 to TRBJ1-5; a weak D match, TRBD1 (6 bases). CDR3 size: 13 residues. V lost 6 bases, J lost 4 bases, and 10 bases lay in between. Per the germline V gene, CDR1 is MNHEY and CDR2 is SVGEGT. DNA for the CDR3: TGTGCCAGCAGCCCCACAGGGAATCAGCCCCAGCATTTT. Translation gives CASSPTGNQPQHF.

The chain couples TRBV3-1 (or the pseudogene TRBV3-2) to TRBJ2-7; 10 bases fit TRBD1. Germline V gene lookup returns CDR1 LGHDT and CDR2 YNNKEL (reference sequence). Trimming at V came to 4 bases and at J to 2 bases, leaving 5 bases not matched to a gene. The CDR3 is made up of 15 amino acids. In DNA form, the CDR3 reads TGTGCCAGCAGCCTTGGACAGGGGGGACCCTACGAGCAGTACTTC. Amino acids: CASSLGQGGPYEQYF.

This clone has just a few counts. For the CDR3, the DNA is TGTGCCAGCAGCCAACAGACAGGGCGCAATCAGCCCCAGCATTTT. This gives the protein CASSQQTGRNQPQHF. This chain joins TRBV4-2 and TRBJ1-5, with 7 bases that match TRBD1. The length of the CDR3 is 15 residues. Germline-derived CDR1 and CDR2 are LGHNA and YNFKEQ. J was trimmed by 2 bases and V by 2 bases; bases with no gene match: 3.

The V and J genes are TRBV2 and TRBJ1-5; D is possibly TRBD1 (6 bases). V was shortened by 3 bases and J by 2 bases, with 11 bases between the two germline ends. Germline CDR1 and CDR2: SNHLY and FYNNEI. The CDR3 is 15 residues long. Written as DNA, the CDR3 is TGTGCCAGCAGTGAGGAACAGGGTGGCAATCAGCCCCAGCATTTT. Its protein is CASSEEQGGNQPQHF.

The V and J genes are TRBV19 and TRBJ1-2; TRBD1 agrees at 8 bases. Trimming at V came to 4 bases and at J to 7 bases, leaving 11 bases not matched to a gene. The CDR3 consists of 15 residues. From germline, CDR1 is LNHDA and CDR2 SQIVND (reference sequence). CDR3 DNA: TGTGCCAGTAGTAAGGACAGGGCGAGGGTTGGTGGCTACACCTTC. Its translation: CASSKDRARVGGYTF. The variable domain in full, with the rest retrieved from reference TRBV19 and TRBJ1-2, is DGGITQSPKYLFRKEGQNVTLSCEQNLNHDAMYWYRQDPGQGLRLIYYSQIVNDFQKGDIAEGYSVSREKKESFPLTVTSAQKNPTAFYLCASSKDRARVGGYTFGSGTRLTVV.

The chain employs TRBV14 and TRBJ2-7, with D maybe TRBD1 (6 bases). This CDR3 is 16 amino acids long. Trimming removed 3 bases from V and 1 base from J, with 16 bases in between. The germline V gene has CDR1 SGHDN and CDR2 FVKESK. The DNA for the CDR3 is TGTGCCAGCAGCCAGTACGTCAGGGGTTTTTCCTACGAGCAGTACTTC. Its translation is CASSQYVRGFSYEQYF.

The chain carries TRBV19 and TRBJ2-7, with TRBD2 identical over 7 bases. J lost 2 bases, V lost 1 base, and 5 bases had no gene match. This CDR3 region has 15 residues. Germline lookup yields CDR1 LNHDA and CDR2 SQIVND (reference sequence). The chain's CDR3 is CASSIGAGETYEQYF. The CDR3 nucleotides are TGTGCCAGTAGTATAGGGGCGGGGGAGACCTACGAGCAGTACTTC.

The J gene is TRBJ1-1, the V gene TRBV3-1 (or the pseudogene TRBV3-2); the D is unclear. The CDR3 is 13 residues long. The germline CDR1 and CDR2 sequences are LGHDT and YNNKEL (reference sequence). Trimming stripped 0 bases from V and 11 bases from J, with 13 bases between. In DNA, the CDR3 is TGTGCCAGCAGCCAAGAGGAGAGGTTGCGGGCTTTCTTT. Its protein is CASSQEERLRAFF.

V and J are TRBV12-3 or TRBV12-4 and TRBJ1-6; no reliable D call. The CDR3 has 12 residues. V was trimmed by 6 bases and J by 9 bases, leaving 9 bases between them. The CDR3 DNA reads TGTGCCAGCAGATTCGGGGTTTCACCCCTCCACTTT. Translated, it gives CASRFGVSPLHF.

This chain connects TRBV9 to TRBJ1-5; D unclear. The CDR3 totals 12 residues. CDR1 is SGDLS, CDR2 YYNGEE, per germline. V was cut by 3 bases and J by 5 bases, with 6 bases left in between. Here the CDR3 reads CASSDGDQPQHF. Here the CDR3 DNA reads TGTGCCAGCAGCGACGGTGATCAGCCCCAGCATTTT.

The CDR3 spells CATSSGTRETPEQYF. The CDR3 bases are TGTGCCACCAGCAGTGGGACGCGGGAGACTCCCGAGCAGTACTTC. V is TRBV15 and J is TRBJ2-7, with 7 bases aligning to TRBD2. V lost 3 bases, J lost 6 bases, and 11 bases stayed unmatched. Germline-derived CDR1 and CDR2 are LNHNV and YYDKDF (reference sequence). The CDR3 sequence is 15 residues long.

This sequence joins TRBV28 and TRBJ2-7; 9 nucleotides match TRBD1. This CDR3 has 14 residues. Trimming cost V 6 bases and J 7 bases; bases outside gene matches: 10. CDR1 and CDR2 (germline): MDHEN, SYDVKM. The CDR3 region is CASSIPGQGGEQYF. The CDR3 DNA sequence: TGTGCCAGCAGCATACCGGGACAGGGTGGGGAGCAGTACTTC.

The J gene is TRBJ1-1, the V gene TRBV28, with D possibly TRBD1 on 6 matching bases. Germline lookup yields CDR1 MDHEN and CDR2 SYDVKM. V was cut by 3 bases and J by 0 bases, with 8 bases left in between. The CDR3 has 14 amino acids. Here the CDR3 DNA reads TGTGCCAGCAGTTTGGGGGGGCTGAACACTGAAGCTTTCTTT. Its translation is CASSLGGLNTEAFF.

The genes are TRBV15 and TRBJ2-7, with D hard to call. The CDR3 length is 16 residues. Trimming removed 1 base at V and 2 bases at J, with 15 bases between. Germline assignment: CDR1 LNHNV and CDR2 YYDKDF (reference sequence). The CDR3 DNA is TGTGCCACCAGCAGAGCCGGCTCCGACTCCCCCTACGAGCAGTACTTC. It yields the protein CATSRAGSDSPYEQYF. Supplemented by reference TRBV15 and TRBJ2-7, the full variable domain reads DAMVIQNPRYQVTQFGKPVTLSCSQTLNHNVMYWYQQKSSQAPKLLFHYYDKDFNNEADTPDNFQSRRPNTSFCFLDIRSPGLGDTAMYLCATSRAGSDSPYEQYFGPGTRLTVT.

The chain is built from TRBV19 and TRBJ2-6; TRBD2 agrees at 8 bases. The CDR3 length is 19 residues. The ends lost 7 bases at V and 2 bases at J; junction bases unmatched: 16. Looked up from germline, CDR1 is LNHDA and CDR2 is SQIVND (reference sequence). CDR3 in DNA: TGTGCCAGTACCAGGCAGGGGACTAGTGGTTCCGCTGGGGCCAACGTCCTGACTTTC. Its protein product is CASTRQGTSGSAGANVLTF.

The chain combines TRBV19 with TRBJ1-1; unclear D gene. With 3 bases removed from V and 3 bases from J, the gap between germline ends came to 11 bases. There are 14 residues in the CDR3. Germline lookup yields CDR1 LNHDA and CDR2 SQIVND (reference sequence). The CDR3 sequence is CASSIGIWDTEAFF. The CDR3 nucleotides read TGTGCCAGTAGTATCGGGATATGGGACACTGAAGCTTTCTTT.

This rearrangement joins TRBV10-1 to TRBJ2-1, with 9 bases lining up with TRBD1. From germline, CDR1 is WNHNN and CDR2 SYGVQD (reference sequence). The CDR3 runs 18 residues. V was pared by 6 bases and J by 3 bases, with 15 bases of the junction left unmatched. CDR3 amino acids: CASRSGTGTVRFYNEQFF. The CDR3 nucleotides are TGCGCCAGCAGATCCGGGACAGGGACGGTACGATTCTACAATGAGCAGTTCTTC.

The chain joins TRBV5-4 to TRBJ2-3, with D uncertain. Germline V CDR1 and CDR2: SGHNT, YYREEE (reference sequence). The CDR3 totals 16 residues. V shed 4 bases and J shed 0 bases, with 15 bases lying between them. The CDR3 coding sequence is TGTGCCAGCAGCCGCCGGAGAGCAGCTAGCACAGATACGCAGTATTTT. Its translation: CASSRRRAASTDTQYF.

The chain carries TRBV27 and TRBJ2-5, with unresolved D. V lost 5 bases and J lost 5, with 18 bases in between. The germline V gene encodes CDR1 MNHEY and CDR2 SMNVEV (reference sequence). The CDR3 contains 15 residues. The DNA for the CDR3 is TGTGCCAGCAGTCTCATCACCGAAACCGGGGAGACCCAGTACTTC. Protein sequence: CASSLITETGETQYF.

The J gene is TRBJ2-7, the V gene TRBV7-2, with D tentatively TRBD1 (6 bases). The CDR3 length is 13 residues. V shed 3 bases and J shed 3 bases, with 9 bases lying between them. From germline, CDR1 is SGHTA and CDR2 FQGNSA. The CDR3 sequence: CASSFGQFYEQYV. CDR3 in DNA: TGTGCCAGCAGCTTCGGACAGTTCTACGAGCAGTACGTC.

CDR3 bases: TGTGCCACCAGTGAGCCACTGAATGGCTACACCTTC. Encoded protein: CATSEPLNGYTF. The V call is TRBV24-1, the J call TRBJ1-2; D remains ambiguous. The CDR3 totals 12 residues. CDR1 is KGHDR, CDR2 SFDVKD, per germline. V dropped 4 bases and J dropped 6 bases, with 8 bases sitting between them.

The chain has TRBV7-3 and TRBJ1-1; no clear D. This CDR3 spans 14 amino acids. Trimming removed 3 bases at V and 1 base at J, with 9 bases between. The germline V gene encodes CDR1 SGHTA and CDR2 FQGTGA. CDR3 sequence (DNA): TGTGCCAGCAGCTTTTCAGGTCCGAACACTGAAGCTTTCTTT. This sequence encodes CASSFSGPNTEAFF.

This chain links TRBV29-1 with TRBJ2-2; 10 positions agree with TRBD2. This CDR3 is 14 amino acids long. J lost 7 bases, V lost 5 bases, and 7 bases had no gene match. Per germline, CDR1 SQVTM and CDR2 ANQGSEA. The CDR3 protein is CSVYGTSDHGELFF. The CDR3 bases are TGCAGCGTTTACGGGACTAGCGACCACGGGGAGCTGTTTTTT.

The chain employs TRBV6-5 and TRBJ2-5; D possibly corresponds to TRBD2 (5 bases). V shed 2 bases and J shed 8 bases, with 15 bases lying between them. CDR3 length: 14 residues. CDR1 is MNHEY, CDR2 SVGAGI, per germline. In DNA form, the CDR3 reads TGTGCCAGCAGTTACACCGACTATCCGTCAACCCAGTACTTC. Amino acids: CASSYTDYPSTQYF.

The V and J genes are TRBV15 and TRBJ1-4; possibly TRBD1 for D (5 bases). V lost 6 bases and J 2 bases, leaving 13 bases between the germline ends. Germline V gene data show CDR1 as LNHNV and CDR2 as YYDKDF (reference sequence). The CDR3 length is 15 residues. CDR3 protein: CATRTGPLTNEKLFF. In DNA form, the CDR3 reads TGTGCCACCAGAACAGGCCCACTTACTAATGAAAAACTGTTTTTT.

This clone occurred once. DNA of the CDR3: TGTGCCAGCAGTGAAAGGGAGGAGGGGACTGAAGCTTTCTTT. Encoded protein: CASSEREEGTEAFF. The chain links TRBV6-1 to TRBJ1-1, with D perhaps matching TRBD1 (5 bases). This CDR3 contains 14 residues. Trimming removed 2 bases at V and 5 bases at J, with 12 bases between. Germline V gene sequence: CDR1 MNHNS, CDR2 SASEGT.

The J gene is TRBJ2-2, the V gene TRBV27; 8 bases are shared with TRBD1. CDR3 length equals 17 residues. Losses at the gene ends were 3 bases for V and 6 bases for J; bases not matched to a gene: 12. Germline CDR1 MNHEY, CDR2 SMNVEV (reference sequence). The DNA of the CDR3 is TGTGCCAGCAGTTTTAGGGTTGGACAGGGAACCCCCGGGGAGCTGTTTTTT. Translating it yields CASSFRVGQGTPGELFF.